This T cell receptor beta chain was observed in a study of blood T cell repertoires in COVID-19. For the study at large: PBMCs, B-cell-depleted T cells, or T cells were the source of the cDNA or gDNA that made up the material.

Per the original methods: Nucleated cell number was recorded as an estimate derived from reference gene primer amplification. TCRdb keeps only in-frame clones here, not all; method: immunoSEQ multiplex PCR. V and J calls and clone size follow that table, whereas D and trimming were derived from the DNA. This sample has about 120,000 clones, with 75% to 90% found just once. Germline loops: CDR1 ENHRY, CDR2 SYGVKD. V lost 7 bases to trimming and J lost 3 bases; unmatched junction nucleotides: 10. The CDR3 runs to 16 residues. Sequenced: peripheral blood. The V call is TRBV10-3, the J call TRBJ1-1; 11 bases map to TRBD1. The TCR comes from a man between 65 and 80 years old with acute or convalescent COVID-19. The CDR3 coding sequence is TGTGCCATCAACCCCGGGACAGGGGGGATACACACTGAAGCTTTCTTT. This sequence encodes CAINPGTGGIHTEAFF.